This T cell receptor beta chain originates from a study of blood T cell repertoires in COVID-19. The overall study: T cells, B-cell-depleted T cells, or PBMCs supplied cDNA or gDNA.

The CDR3 is 13 residues long. The ends were cut back, 6 bases at V and 1 base at J, with 10 bases in the middle. The germline V gene has CDR1 SGHNT and CDR2 YYREEE (reference sequence). Original processing notes: Scientists estimated how many nucleated cells there were by amplifying reference gene primers. Libraries were prepared by immunoSEQ multiplex PCR; TCRdb keeps only in-frame clonotypes and omits some of them. That table furnishes V, J and clone size, whereas the DNA furnished D and trimming. The sample includes 200,000 to 300,000 clones, about nine tenths of them seen just once. The receptor was derived from a woman between 18 and 29 years old who had recovered from COVID-19. The chain combines TRBV5-4 with TRBJ1-2; perhaps TRBD1 as D (5 bases). Input material: PBMCs or T cells enriched from blood (not recorded which). The CDR3 DNA follows: TGTGCCAGCACTACCAGGGTTAACTATGGCTACACCTTC. It codes for CASTTRVNYGYTF.